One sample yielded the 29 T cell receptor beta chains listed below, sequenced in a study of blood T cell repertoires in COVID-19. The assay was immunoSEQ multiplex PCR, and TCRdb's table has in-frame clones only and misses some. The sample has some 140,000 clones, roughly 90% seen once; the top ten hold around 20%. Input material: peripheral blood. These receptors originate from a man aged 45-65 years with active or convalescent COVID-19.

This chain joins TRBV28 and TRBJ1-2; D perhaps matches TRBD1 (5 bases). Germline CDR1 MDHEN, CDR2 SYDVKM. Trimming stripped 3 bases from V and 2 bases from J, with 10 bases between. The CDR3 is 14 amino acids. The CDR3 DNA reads TGTGCCAGCAGTTTCGGGGGGTCGAACTATGGCTACACCTTC. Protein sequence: CASSFGGSNYGYTF.

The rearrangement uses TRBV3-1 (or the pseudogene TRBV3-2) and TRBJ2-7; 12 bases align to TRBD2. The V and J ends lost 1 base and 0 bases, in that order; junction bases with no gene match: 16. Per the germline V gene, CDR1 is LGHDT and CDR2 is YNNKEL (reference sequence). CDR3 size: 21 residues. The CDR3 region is CASSQVASGGGRTISSYEQYF. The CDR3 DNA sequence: TGTGCCAGCAGCCAAGTGGCTAGCGGGGGGGGTCGCACAATTAGCTCCTACGAGCAGTACTTC.

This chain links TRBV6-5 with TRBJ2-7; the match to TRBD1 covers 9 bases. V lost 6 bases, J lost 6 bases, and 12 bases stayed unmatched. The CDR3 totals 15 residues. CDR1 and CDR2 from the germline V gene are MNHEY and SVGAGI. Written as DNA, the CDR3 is TGTGCCAGCAGCGAGTTGGACAGGGGCAGAGGCGAGCAGTACTTC. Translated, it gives CASSELDRGRGEQYF.

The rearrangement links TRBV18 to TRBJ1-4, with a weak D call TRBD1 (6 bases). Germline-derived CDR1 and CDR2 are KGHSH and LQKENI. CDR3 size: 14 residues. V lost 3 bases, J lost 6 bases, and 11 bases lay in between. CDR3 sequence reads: CASSPRGSDEKLFF. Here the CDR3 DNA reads TGTGCCAGCTCACCCAGGGGTTCGGATGAAAAACTGTTTTTT.

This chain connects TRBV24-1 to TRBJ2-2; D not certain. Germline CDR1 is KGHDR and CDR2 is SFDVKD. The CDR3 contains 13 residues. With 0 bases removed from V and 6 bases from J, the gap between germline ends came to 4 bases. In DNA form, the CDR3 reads TGTGCCACCAGTGATTTGCAATCCGGGGAGCTGTTTTTT. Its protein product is CATSDLQSGELFF.

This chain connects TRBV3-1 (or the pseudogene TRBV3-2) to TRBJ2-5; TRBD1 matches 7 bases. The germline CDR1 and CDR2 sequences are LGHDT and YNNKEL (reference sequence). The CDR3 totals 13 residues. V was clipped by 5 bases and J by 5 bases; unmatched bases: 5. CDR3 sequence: CASSTDRWETQYF. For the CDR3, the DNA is TGTGCCAGCAGCACGGACAGGTGGGAGACCCAGTACTTC.

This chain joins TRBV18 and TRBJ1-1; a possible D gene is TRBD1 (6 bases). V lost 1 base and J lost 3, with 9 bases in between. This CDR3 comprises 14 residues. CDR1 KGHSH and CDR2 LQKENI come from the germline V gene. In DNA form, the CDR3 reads TGTGCCAGCTCACCACAGGGGGGGTACACTGAAGCTTTCTTT. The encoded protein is CASSPQGGYTEAFF.

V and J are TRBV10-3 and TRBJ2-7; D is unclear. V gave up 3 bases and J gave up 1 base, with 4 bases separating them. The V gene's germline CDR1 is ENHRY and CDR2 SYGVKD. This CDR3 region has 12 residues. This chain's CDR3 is CAISDQSYEQYF. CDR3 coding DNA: TGTGCCATCAGTGATCAGTCCTACGAGCAGTACTTC.

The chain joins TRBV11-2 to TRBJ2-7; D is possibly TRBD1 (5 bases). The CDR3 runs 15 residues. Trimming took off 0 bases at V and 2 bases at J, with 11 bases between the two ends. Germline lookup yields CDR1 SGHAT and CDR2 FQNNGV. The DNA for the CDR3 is TGTGCCAGCAGCTTAGATGGCCAGGGCACCTACGAGCAGTACTTC. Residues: CASSLDGQGTYEQYF.

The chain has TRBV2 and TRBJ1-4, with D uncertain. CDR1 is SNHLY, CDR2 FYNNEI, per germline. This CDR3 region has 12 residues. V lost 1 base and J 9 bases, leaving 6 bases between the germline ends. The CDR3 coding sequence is TGTGCCAGCAGTGAAGAGCGTAAAAAACTGTTTTTT. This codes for CASSEERKKLFF.

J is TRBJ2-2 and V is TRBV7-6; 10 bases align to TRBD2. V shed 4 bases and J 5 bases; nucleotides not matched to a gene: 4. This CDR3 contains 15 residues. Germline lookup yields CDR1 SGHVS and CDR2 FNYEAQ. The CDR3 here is CASSSTSGKTGELFF. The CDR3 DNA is TGTGCCAGCAGCTCCACTAGCGGGAAAACCGGGGAGCTGTTTTTT.

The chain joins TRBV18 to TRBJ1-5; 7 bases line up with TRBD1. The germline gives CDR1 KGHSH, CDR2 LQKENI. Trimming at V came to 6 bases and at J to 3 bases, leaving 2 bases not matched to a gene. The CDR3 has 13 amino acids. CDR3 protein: CASSGQVNQPQHF. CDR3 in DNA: TGTGCCAGCTCTGGACAGGTCAATCAGCCCCAGCATTTT.

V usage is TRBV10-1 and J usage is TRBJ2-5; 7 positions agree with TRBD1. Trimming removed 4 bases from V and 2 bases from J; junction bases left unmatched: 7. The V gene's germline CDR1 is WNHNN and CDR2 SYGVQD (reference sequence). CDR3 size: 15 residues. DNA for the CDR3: TGCGCCAGCAGTGGTGGACAGGCTAAGCAAGAGACCCAGTACTTC. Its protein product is CASSGGQAKQETQYF.

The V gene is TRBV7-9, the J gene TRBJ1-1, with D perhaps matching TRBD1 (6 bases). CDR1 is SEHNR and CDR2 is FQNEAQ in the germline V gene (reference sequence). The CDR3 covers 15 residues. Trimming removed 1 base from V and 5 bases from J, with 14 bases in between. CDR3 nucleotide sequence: TGTGCCAGCAGCTTAGGTCTTGGGGGCTGGACTGAAGCTTTCTTT. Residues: CASSLGLGGWTEAFF.

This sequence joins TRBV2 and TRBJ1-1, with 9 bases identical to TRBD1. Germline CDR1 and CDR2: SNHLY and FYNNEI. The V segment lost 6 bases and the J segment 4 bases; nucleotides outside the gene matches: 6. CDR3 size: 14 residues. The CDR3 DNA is TGTGCCAGCAGCCGGACAGGGGCAACCACTGAAGCTTTCTTT. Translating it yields CASSRTGATTEAFF.

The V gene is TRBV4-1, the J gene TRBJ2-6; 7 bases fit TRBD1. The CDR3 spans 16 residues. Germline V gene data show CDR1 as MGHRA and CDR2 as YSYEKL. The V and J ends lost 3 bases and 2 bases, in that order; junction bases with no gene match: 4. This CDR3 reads CASSHDRDPGANVLTF. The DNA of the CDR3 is TGCGCCAGCAGCCACGACAGGGATCCTGGGGCCAACGTCCTGACTTTC.

CDR3 in DNA: TGTGCCAGCTCACCGGGAGAATACGAGCAGTACTTC. This sequence encodes CASSPGEYEQYF. The chain carries TRBV18 and TRBJ2-7, with D perhaps TRBD2 (5 bases). Germline V lookup: CDR1 KGHSH, CDR2 LQKENI. Trimming pared 3 bases from V and 4 bases from J, leaving 7 bases between. The CDR3 loop spans 12 amino acids.

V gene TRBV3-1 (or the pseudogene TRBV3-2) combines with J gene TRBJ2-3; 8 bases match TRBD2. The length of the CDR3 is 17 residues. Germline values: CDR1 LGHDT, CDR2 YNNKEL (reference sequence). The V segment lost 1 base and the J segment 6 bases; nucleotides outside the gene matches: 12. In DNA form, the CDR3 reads TGTGCCAGCAGCCAAGGTTATCGGGGGGGCGTCTTTGATACGCAGTATTTT. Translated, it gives CASSQGYRGGVFDTQYF.

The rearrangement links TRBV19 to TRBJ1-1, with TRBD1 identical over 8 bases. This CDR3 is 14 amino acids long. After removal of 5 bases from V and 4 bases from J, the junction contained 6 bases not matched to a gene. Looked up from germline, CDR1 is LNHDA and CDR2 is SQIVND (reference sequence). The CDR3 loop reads CASSHRGVATEAFF. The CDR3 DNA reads TGTGCCAGTAGTCACAGGGGGGTGGCCACTGAAGCTTTCTTT.

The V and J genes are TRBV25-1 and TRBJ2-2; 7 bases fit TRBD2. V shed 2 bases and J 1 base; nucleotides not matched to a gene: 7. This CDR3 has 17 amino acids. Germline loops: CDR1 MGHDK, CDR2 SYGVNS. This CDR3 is CASSEEALAVNTGELFF. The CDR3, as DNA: TGTGCCAGCAGTGAAGAAGCTCTAGCGGTGAACACCGGGGAGCTGTTTTTT.

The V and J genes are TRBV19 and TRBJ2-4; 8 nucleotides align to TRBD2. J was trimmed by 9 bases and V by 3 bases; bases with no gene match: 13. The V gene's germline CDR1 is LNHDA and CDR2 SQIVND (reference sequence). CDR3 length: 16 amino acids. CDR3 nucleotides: TGTGCCAGTAGTATTACTGCGGGGGGCCAGGGGATCATTCAGTACTTC. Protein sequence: CASSITAGGQGIIQYF. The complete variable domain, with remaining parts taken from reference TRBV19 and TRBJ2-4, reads DGGITQSPKYLFRKEGQNVTLSCEQNLNHDAMYWYRQDPGQGLRLIYYSQIVNDFQKGDIAEGYSVSREKKESFPLTVTSAQKNPTAFYLCASSITAGGQGIIQYFGAGTRLSVL.

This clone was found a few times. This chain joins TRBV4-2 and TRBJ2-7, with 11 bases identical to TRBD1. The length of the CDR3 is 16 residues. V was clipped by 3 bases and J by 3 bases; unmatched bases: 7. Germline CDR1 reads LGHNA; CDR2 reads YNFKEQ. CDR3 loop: CASSQASGTGGYEQYF. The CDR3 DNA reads TGTGCCAGCAGCCAGGCATCCGGGACAGGGGGCTACGAGCAGTACTTC.

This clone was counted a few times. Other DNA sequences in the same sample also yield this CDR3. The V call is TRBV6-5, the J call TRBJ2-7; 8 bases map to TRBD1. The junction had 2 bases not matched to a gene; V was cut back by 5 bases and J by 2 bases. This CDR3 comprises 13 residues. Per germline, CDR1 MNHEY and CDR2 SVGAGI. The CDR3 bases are TGTGCCAGCAGTAGGACAGGGACCTACGAGCAGTACTTC. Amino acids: CASSRTGTYEQYF.

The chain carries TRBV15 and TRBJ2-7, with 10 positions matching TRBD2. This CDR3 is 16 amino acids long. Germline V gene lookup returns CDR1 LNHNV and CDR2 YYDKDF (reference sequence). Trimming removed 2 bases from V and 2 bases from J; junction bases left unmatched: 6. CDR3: CATSRNRLAGPYEQYF. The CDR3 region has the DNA TGTGCCACCAGCAGAAATAGACTAGCGGGCCCCTACGAGCAGTACTTC. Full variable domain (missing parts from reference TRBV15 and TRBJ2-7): DAMVIQNPRYQVTQFGKPVTLSCSQTLNHNVMYWYQQKSSQAPKLLFHYYDKDFNNEADTPDNFQSRRPNTSFCFLDIRSPGLGDTAMYLCATSRNRLAGPYEQYFGPGTRLTVT.

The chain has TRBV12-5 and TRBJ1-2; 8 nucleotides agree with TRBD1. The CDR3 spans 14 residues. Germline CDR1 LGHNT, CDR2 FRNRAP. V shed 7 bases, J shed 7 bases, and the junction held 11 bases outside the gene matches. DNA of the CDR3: TGTGCTAGTGCCCCGGCAGGGGGCGGTGGTGGCTACACCTTC. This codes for CASAPAGGGGGYTF.

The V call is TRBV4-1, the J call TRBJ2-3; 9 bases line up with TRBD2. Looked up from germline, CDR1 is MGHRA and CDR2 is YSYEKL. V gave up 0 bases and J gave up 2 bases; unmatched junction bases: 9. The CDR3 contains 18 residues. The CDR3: CASSQDPFSGSVTDTQYF. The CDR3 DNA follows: TGCGCCAGCAGCCAAGATCCTTTTAGCGGGAGTGTCACAGATACGCAGTATTTT.

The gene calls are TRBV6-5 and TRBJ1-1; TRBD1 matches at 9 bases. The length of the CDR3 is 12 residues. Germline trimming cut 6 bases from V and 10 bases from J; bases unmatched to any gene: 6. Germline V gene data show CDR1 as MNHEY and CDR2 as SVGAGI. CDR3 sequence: CASSRDRVVAFF. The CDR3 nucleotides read TGTGCCAGCAGCCGGGACAGGGTGGTAGCTTTCTTT.

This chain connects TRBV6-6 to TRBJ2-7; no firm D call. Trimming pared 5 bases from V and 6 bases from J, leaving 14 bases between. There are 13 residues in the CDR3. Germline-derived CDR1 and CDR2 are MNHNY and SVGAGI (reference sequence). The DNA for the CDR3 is TGTGCCAGCAGTCCCCCCGGCGGCCTCGAGCAGTACTTC. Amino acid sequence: CASSPPGGLEQYF.

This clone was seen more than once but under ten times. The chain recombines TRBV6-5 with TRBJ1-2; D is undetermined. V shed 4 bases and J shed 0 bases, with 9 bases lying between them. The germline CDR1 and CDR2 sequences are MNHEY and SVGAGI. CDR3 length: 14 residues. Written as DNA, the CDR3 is TGTGCCAGCAGTTTCCGGGTCTCTAACTATGGCTACACCTTC. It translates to CASSFRVSNYGYTF.